The clone carrying this T cell receptor beta chain was observed many times. Its antigen is not identified. This entry belongs to a study of T cells in Graves' hyperthyroidism and ophthalmopathy. Findings of the study overall: Appearing also in blood were most of the thyroid clonotypes expanded above 0.001.

The CDR3 spans 13 residues. Trimming cost V 3 bases and J 5 bases, with 10 bases left between them. Germline-derived CDR1 and CDR2 are SQVTM and ANQGSEA. Amplification of TCR beta CDR3 regions used RNA as the template. HTBI primers were employed in a first-round RT-PCR of the TCR CDR3. TCRdb called the multiplex PCR reads again in MiXCR, with one record for every CDR3 protein. The data show roughly 840,000 distinct CDR3 sequences, about 38% seen once. This chain links TRBV29-1 with TRBJ1-4, with a possible D match to TRBD1 (6 bases). The source is a man between 18 and 29 years old with Graves' hyperthyroidism. Sample: blood. CDR3 sequence reads: CSVEDSYNEKLFF. The DNA for the CDR3 is TGCAGCGTTGAGGACAGTTACAATGAAAAACTGTTTTTT.